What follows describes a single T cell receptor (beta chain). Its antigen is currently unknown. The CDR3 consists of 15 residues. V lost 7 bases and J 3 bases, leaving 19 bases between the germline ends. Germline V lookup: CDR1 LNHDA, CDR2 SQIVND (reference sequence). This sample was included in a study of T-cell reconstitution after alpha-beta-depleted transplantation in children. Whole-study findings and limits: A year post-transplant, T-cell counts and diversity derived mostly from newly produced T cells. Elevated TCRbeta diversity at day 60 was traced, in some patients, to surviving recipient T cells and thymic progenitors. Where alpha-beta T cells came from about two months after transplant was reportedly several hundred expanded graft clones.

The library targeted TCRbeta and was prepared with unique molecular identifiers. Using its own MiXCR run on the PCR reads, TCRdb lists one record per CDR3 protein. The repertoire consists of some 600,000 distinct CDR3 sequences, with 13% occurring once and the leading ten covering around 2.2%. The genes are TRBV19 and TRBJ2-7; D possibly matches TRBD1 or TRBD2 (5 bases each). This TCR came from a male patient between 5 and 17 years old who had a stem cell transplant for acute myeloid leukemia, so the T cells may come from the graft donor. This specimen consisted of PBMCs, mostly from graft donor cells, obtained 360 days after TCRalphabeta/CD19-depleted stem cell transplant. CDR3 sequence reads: CASTKGRYPNYEQYF. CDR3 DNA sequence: TGTGCCAGTACCAAGGGGAGATATCCCAACTACGAGCAGTACTTC.